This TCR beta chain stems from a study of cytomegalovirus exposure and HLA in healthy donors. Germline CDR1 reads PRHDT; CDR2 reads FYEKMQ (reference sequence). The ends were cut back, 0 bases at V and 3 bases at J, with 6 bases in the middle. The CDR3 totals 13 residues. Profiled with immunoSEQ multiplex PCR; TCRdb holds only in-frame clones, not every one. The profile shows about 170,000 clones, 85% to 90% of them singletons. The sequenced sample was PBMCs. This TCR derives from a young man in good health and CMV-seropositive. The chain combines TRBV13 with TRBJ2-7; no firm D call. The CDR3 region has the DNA TGTGCCAGCAGCTTAGGTTCCAACTACGAGCAGTACTTC. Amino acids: CASSLGSNYEQYF.